Following are 27 T cell receptor beta chains from one sample sequenced in a study of siplizumab effects on memory and regulatory T cells. Measured with immunoSEQ multiplex PCR; TCRdb has only the in-frame clones, and not every one. Among roughly 93,000 clones, about 94% were seen once, and the ten largest hold about 1.4%. The sample consisted of non-Treg CD4+ T cells sorted from blood. The receptors derive from a human donor in good health.

The chain recombines TRBV11-2 with TRBJ2-1; D gene uncertain. The CDR3 loop spans 15 amino acids. Germline loops: CDR1 SGHAT, CDR2 FQNNGV. The V end lost 5 bases, the J end lost 4 bases, and 15 bases lay between the germline ends. CDR3 region: CASSHLRQTYNEQFF. DNA for the CDR3: TGTGCCAGCAGCCACCTGCGGCAAACTTACAATGAGCAGTTCTTC.

In this sample, this clone turned up once. J is TRBJ2-2 and V is TRBV6-6; D not resolved. The CDR3 extends over 15 amino acids. Trimming cost V 2 bases and J 0 bases, with 7 bases left between them. CDR1 and CDR2 (germline): MNHNY, SVGAGI (reference sequence). CDR3 bases: TGTGCCAGCAGTTACCCTCAAGCGAACACCGGGGAGCTGTTTTTT. This encodes CASSYPQANTGELFF.

This chain links TRBV28 with TRBJ1-3, with D possibly being TRBD1 (5 bases). CDR3 length equals 17 residues. Trimming took off 8 bases at V and 4 bases at J, with 24 bases between the two ends. The germline gives CDR1 MDHEN, CDR2 SYDVKM. The CDR3 coding sequence is TGTGCCAGCGGACCTACCGGGATTACGGGGGACGGAAACACCATATATTTT. As protein: CASGPTGITGDGNTIYF. The complete variable domain, with remaining parts taken from reference TRBV28 and TRBJ1-3, reads DVKVTQSSRYLVKRTGEKVFLECVQDMDHENMFWYRQDPGLGLRLIYFSYDVKMKEKGDIPEGYSVSREKKERFSLILESASTNQTSMYLCASGPTGITGDGNTIYFGEGSWLTVV.

V and J are TRBV2 and TRBJ2-7; possibly TRBD2 for D (6 bases). This CDR3 has 13 amino acids. Trimming cost V 6 bases and J 3 bases, with 12 bases left between them. The germline V gene encodes CDR1 SNHLY and CDR2 FYNNEI. The CDR3, as DNA: TGTGCCAGCAGCCGGGACTCGTACTACGAGCAGTACTTC. Its protein is CASSRDSYYEQYF.

This clone occurred a few times. J is TRBJ1-1 and V is TRBV20-1, with D unclear. The germline V and J ends were trimmed by 0 bases and 7 bases, with 6 bases remaining between them. This CDR3 comprises 11 residues. The germline V gene encodes CDR1 DFQATT and CDR2 SNEGSKA (reference sequence). The CDR3 region is CSARDLGEAFF. CDR3 coding DNA: TGCAGTGCTAGAGATCTGGGTGAAGCTTTCTTT.

The rearrangement links TRBV7-8 to TRBJ1-2; a possible D gene is TRBD1 (6 bases). The CDR3 covers 15 residues. Germline V gene data show CDR1 as SGHVS and CDR2 as FQNEAQ. V lost 0 bases, J lost 4 bases, and 12 bases lay in between. CDR3 loop: CASSLASGGSYGYTF. In DNA form, the CDR3 reads TGTGCCAGCAGCTTAGCTAGCGGGGGCAGCTATGGCTACACCTTC.

The count of this clone is one. The chain links TRBV19 to TRBJ2-5; D may match TRBD1 or TRBD2 (6 bases each). Germline V lookup: CDR1 LNHDA, CDR2 SQIVND (reference sequence). V gave up 9 bases and J gave up 8 bases, with 22 bases separating them. The CDR3 length is 14 residues. CDR3 sequence: CASRPGAGSSTQYF. CDR3 DNA: TGTGCCAGCAGGCCAGGGGCGGGATCCTCCACCCAGTACTTC.

The rearrangement links TRBV6-5 to TRBJ1-1; 10 nucleotides match TRBD1. The CDR3 is made up of 16 amino acids. Trimming removed 2 bases from V and 6 bases from J; junction bases left unmatched: 9. Germline values: CDR1 MNHEY, CDR2 SVGAGI. The CDR3 loop reads CASSYIADRGVPEAFF. The CDR3 DNA reads as TGTGCCAGCAGTTACATCGCGGACAGGGGGGTTCCTGAAGCTTTCTTT.

The chain combines TRBV6-1 with TRBJ1-2; no clear D. Germline CDR1 MNHNS, CDR2 SASEGT. V gave up 1 base and J gave up 8 bases, with 5 bases separating them. The CDR3 is 11 residues long. CDR3 nucleotides: TGTGCCAGCAGTGAAGTCAGCGGCTACACCTTC. Protein: CASSEVSGYTF.

The rearrangement uses TRBV30 and TRBJ2-7, with D maybe TRBD1 (5 bases). This CDR3 has 13 residues. The V end was cut by 2 bases, the J end by 4 bases, with 12 bases between. CDR1 GTSNPN and CDR2 SVGIG come from the germline V gene (reference sequence). The CDR3 sequence: CAWSLDMRYEQYF. CDR3 nucleotides: TGTGCCTGGAGTCTGGACATGAGGTACGAGCAGTACTTC.

This rearrangement joins TRBV18 to TRBJ2-5; 7 bases are a match to TRBD1. The CDR3 is made up of 14 amino acids. CDR1 and CDR2 (germline): KGHSH, LQKENI. Losses at the gene ends were 5 bases for V and 1 base for J; bases not matched to a gene: 4. The CDR3 nucleotides read TGTGCCAGCTCAATCAGGGACAGCCAAGAGACCCAGTACTTC. It codes for CASSIRDSQETQYF.

This clone was found once. V gene TRBV2 combines with J gene TRBJ2-5, with 8 bases aligning to TRBD2. Trimming at V came to 6 bases and at J to 7 bases, leaving 4 bases not matched to a gene. Germline assignment: CDR1 SNHLY and CDR2 FYNNEI. The CDR3 is 12 residues long. CDR3 protein: CASRALAGTQYF. In DNA, the CDR3 is TGTGCCAGCAGGGCCCTAGCGGGGACCCAGTACTTC.

J is TRBJ2-3 and V is TRBV28; 9 positions match TRBD2. The trim removed 2 bases at V and 3 bases at J, leaving 3 bases unmatched. CDR1 and CDR2 (germline): MDHEN, SYDVKM. The CDR3 is 15 residues long. CDR3 coding DNA: TGTGCCAGCAGTTTAGCTAGCGGGACTACAGATACGCAGTATTTT. Encoded protein: CASSLASGTTDTQYF.

The chain recombines TRBV6-8 with TRBJ2-1, with D perhaps TRBD1 (6 bases). Germline V gives CDR1 MNHGY, CDR2 SAAAGT. With 2 bases removed from V and 7 bases from J, the gap between germline ends came to 21 bases. The CDR3 extends over 17 amino acids. As DNA, the CDR3 is TGTGCCAGCAGTTACCCCAATACAGGGAATCCCTTAAATGAGCAGTTCTTC. Residues: CASSYPNTGNPLNEQFF.

J is TRBJ2-1 and V is TRBV11-3; 8 nucleotides line up with TRBD1. In germline, CDR1 is SGHNT, CDR2 YENEEA. V was clipped by 5 bases and J by 0 bases; unmatched bases: 3. The CDR3 loop spans 15 amino acids. Here the CDR3 DNA reads TGTGCCAGCAGCCAAACAGGGGGCTCCTACAATGAGCAGTTCTTC. This encodes CASSQTGGSYNEQFF.

V is TRBV11-2 and J is TRBJ1-1, with D hard to call. The length of the CDR3 is 13 residues. Germline assignment: CDR1 SGHAT and CDR2 FQNNGV. Trimming stripped 2 bases from V and 2 bases from J, with 6 bases between. DNA of the CDR3: TGTGCCAGCAGCTTAAAGGACAACACTGAAGCTTTCTTT. It is translated as CASSLKDNTEAFF. The whole variable domain, remainder taken from reference TRBV11-2 and TRBJ1-1, is EAGVAQSPRYKIIEKRQSVAFWCNPISGHATLYWYQQILGQGPKLLIQFQNNGVVDDSQLPKDRFSAERLKGVDSTLKIQPAKLEDSAVYLCASSLKDNTEAFFGQGTRLTVV.

This clone has a single count. The V call is TRBV7-8, the J call TRBJ1-1; 7 positions agree with TRBD1. V lost 5 bases and J lost 6; bases outside the gene matches: 15. The germline V gene encodes CDR1 SGHVS and CDR2 FQNEAQ. The CDR3 contains 16 residues. The CDR3, as DNA: TGTGCCAGCAGCCTAAGGACAGGAACGGGAACATCTGAAGCTTTCTTT. It codes for CASSLRTGTGTSEAFF. The variable domain in full, with the rest retrieved from reference TRBV7-8 and TRBJ1-1, is GAGVSQSPRYKVAKRGQDVALRCDPISGHVSLFWYQQALGQGPEFLTYFQNEAQLDKSGLPSDRFFAERPEGSVSTLKIQRTQQEDSAVYLCASSLRTGTGTSEAFFGQGTRLTVV.

This chain connects TRBV7-9 to TRBJ1-3; D ambiguous. Germline CDR1 SEHNR, CDR2 FQNEAQ (reference sequence). V was trimmed by 3 bases and J by 4 bases, leaving 16 bases between them. The CDR3 spans 16 residues. The CDR3 DNA sequence: TGTGCCAGCAGCTTTTTAAGCGGCACAGCGGGAAACACCATATATTTT. Encoded protein: CASSFLSGTAGNTIYF.

This chain connects TRBV19 to TRBJ1-5; a weak D match, TRBD1 (5 bases). Trimming stripped 4 bases from V and 2 bases from J, with 9 bases between. The CDR3 has 14 amino acids. Germline V gene sequence: CDR1 LNHDA, CDR2 SQIVND (reference sequence). In nucleotides, the CDR3 is TGTGCCAGTAGTAGAAGCAGGGGCAATCAGCCCCAGCATTTT. Amino acid sequence: CASSRSRGNQPQHF.

This sequence joins TRBV5-6 and TRBJ1-4; possible D gene TRBD1, 5 bases. This CDR3 contains 16 residues. Trimming shortened V by 0 bases and J by 8 bases, and 17 bases separated the two germline ends. Germline CDR1 reads SGHDT; CDR2 reads YYEEEE. CDR3 nucleotides: TGTGCCAGCAGCTTGGCCCTCGTGGCAGGGACCGAAAAACTGTTTTTT. It is translated as CASSLALVAGTEKLFF.

This chain uses TRBV19 with TRBJ1-1, with D hard to call. Germline V gives CDR1 LNHDA, CDR2 SQIVND (reference sequence). V lost 1 base and J 5 bases, leaving 8 bases between the germline ends. The CDR3 spans 13 residues. The DNA for the CDR3 is TGTGCCAGTAGTATAGGTGTGGGGACTGAAGCTTTCTTT. Translation gives CASSIGVGTEAFF.

The table lists this clone with a count of one. The chain combines TRBV19 with TRBJ2-1; D is unclear. This CDR3 has 15 residues. Looked up from germline, CDR1 is LNHDA and CDR2 is SQIVND (reference sequence). Trimming took off 4 bases at V and 0 bases at J, with 10 bases between the two ends. CDR3 nucleotide sequence: TGTGCCAGTAGTAGATCCCAGCTCTCCTACAATGAGCAGTTCTTC. It is translated as CASSRSQLSYNEQFF.

The gene calls are TRBV25-1 and TRBJ1-5, with 8 bases matching TRBD1. Trimming at V came to 6 bases and at J to 2 bases, leaving 3 bases not matched to a gene. Germline V CDR1 and CDR2: MGHDK, SYGVNS. The CDR3 consists of 14 residues. The CDR3 sequence is CASRQTGGNQPQHF. The DNA of the CDR3 is TGTGCCAGCAGGCAGACAGGGGGCAATCAGCCCCAGCATTTT.

V and J are TRBV6-6 and TRBJ2-1; D perhaps matches TRBD2 (6 bases). CDR3 length: 15 amino acids. Trimming removed 6 bases at V and 7 bases at J, with 19 bases between. From germline, CDR1 is MNHNY and CDR2 SVGAGI (reference sequence). The CDR3 DNA sequence: TGTGCCAGCAGGCCTGAGGGGACTCGGGAGAATGAGCAGTTCTTC. Encoded protein: CASRPEGTRENEQFF.

V is TRBV5-1 and J is TRBJ2-1; 8 positions agree with TRBD2. Germline CDR1 is SGHRS and CDR2 is YFSETQ. The CDR3 sequence is 16 residues long. V shed 0 bases, J shed 6 bases, and the junction held 8 bases outside the gene matches. CDR3 coding DNA: TGCGCCAGCAGCTTGGCTATAGCGGGACTCGGCAATGAGCAGTTCTTC. Translation gives CASSLAIAGLGNEQFF. Supplemented by reference TRBV5-1 and TRBJ2-1, the full variable domain reads KAGVTQTPRYLIKTRGQQVTLSCSPISGHRSVSWYQQTPGQGLQFLFEYFSETQRNKGNFPGRFSGRQFSNSRSEMNVSTLELGDSALYLCASSLAIAGLGNEQFFGPGTRLTVL.

V usage is TRBV2 and J usage is TRBJ2-5; D gene unclear. CDR1 SNHLY and CDR2 FYNNEI come from the germline V gene. The CDR3 totals 13 residues. The V end was cut by 10 bases, the J end by 2 bases, with 14 bases between. The chain's CDR3 is CAIQKRRQETQYF. CDR3 DNA sequence: TGTGCCATTCAAAAGAGGCGGCAAGAGACCCAGTACTTC.

V is TRBV4-1 and J is TRBJ2-7, with 7 positions matching TRBD1. V trimming: 6 bases; J trimming: 6 bases; junction bases outside the gene matches: 8. Germline assignment: CDR1 MGHRA and CDR2 YSYEKL. CDR3 length: 13 amino acids. In DNA form, the CDR3 reads TGCGCCAGCAGACGCGTTGGACAGGCCGAGCAGTACTTC. Translating gives CASRRVGQAEQYF.